Sequencing of this T cell receptor beta chain was carried out in a study of blood T cells in healthy people across ages. Regarding this clonotype: At one boundary the junction diverges from the germline segment, which might be a read error.

Then a second PCR, running roughly 7 to 12 cycles, was carried out with a sample-barcoded 5' primer and a J-beta primer mix. TCRdb redid the calling of the 5' RACE reads with MiXCR, one entry per CDR3 protein. The sample lists approximately 800,000 distinct CDR3 sequences; about 53% were seen once. Donors each provided about 9.5 milliliters of peripheral blood. The CDR3 length is 15 residues. CDR1 is DFQATT, CDR2 SNEGSKA, per germline (reference sequence). This clonotype was sampled from a man at least 80 years old in good health. The genes are TRBV20-1 and TRBJ1-6, with a possible D match to TRBD1 (5 bases). The sequenced material came from blood. The CDR3 here is CSALGRSSHNSPLHF. For the CDR3, the DNA is TGCAGTGCGCTGGGACGTAGCTCCCATAATTCACCCCTCCACTTT.